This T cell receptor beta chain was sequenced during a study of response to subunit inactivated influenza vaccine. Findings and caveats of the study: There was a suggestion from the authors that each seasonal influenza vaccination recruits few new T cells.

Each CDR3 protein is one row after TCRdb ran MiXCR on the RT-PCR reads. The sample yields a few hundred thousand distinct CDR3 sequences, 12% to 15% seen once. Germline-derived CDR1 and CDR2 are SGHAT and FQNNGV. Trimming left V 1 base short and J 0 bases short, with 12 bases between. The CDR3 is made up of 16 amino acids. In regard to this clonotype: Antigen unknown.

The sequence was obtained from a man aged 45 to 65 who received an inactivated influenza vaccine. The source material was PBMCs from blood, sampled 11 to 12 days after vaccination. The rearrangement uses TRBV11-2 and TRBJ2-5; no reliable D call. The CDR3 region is CASSLAVTEYQETQYF. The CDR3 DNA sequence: TGTGCCAGCAGCTTAGCGGTAACAGAGTACCAAGAGACCCAGTACTTC. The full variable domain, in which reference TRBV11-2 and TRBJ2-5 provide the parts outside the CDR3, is EAGVAQSPRYKIIEKRQSVAFWCNPISGHATLYWYQQILGQGPKLLIQFQNNGVVDDSQLPKDRFSAERLKGVDSTLKIQPAKLEDSAVYLCASSLAVTEYQETQYFGPGTRLLVL.